This section outlines one TCR beta chain sequence together with its context. Antigen specificity is unknown. This record comes from a study of cytomegalovirus exposure and HLA in healthy donors. Study results and limitations: The study recorded more than 150 TCR beta chains that were cytomegalovirus-associated. Three CMV-associated chains were confirmed in vitro to be specific for CMV antigens. According to a later analysis, most TCR beta chains associated with CMV appeared HLA-restricted. A later analysis linked a missense DCLRE1C variant to TCR beta V- and J-gene trimming.

This CDR3 comprises 12 residues. Trimming took 6 bases from V and 4 from J; bases not matched to a gene: 2. Germline CDR1 SQVTM, CDR2 ANQGSEA. The PCR was carried out with 60 Vbeta primers and 13 Jbeta primers. Sequenced by immunoSEQ multiplex PCR; TCRdb stores in-frame clones only, minus some. The table records tens of thousands of clones, roughly 80% of them present only once. This TCR was sampled from a man aged 25-45 years in good health and CMV-seronegative. The chain uses TRBV29-1 and TRBJ2-3; 9 bases fit TRBD1. Sequencing was done on a sample of PBMCs. The CDR3: CSVDRGADTQYF. The DNA of the CDR3 is TGCAGCGTCGACAGGGGGGCAGATACGCAGTATTTT.